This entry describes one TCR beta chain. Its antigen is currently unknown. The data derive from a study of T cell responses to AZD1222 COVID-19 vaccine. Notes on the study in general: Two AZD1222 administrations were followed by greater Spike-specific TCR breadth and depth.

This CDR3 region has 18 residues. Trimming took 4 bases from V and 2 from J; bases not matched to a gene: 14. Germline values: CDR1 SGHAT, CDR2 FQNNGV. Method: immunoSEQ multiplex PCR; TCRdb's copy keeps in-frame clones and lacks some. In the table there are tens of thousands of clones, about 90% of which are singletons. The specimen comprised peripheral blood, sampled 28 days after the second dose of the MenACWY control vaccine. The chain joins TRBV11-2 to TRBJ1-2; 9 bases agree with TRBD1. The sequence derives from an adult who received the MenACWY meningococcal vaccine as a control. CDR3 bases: TGTGCCAGCAGCTCACAGGGGGCAGCCCCGCTGAGGAACTATGGCTACACCTTC. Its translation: CASSSQGAAPLRNYGYTF.